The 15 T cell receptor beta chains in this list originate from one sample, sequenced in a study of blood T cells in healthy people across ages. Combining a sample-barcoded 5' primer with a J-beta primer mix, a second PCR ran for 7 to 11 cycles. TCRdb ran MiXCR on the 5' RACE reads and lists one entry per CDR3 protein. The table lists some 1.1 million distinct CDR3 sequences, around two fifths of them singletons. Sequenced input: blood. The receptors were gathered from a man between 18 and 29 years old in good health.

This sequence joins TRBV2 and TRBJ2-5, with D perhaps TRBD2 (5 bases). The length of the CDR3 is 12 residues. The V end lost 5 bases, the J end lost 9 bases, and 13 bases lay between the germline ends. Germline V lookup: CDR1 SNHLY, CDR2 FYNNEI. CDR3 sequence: CASSFQPGAQYF. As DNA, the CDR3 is TGTGCCAGCAGTTTCCAGCCCGGGGCCCAGTACTTC.

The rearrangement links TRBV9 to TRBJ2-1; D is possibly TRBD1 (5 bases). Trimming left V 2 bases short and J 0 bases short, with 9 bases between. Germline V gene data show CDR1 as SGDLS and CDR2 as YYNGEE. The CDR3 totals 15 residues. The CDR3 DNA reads TGTGCCAGCAGCGTGACAGTGAGCTCCTACAATGAGCAGTTCTTC. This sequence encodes CASSVTVSSYNEQFF.

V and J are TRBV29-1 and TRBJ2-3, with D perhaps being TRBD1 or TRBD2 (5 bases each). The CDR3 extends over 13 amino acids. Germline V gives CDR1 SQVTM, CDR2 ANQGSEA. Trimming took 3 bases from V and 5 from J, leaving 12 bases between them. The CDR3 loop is CSVDGARGDTQYF. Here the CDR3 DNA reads TGCAGCGTTGACGGGGCTCGGGGAGATACGCAGTATTTT.

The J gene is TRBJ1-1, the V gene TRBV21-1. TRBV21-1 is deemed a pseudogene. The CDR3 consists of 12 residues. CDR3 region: CASSQRVGEAFF. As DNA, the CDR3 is TGTGCCAGCAGCCAGCGGGTCGGTGAAGCTTTCTTT.

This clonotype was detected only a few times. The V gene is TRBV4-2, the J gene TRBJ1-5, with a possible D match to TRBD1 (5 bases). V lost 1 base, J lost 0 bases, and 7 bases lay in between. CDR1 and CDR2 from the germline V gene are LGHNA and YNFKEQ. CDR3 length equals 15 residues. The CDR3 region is CASSQGDSSNQPQHF. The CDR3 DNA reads TGTGCCAGCAGCCAAGGGGACTCTAGCAATCAGCCCCAGCATTTT.

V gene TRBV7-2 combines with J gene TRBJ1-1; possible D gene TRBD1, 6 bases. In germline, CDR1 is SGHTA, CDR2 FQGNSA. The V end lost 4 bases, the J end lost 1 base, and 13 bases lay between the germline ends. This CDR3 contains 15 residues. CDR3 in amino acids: CASSSITGSNTEAFF. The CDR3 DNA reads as TGTGCCAGCAGCTCCATTACAGGGTCGAACACTGAAGCTTTCTTT.

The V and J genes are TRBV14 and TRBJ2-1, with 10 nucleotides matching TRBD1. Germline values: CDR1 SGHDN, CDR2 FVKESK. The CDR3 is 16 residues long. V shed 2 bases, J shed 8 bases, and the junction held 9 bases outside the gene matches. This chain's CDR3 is CASSQTWTGGIDEQFF. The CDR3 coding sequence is TGTGCCAGCAGCCAAACCTGGACAGGGGGTATTGATGAGCAGTTCTTC.

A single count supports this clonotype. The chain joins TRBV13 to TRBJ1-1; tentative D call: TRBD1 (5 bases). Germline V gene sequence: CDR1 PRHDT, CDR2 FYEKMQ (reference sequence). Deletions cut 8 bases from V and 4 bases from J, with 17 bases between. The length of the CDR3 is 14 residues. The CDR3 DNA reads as TGTGCCAGCGGCCGGGGCTACCCTGGCACTGAAGCTTTCTTT. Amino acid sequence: CASGRGYPGTEAFF.

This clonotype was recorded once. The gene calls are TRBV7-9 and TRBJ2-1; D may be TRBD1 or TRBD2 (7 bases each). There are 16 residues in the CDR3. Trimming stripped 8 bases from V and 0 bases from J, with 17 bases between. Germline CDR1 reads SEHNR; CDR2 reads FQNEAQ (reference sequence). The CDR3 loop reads CASLGGAGGSYNEQFF. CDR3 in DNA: TGTGCCAGCCTGGGGGGGGCAGGGGGCTCCTACAATGAGCAGTTCTTC.

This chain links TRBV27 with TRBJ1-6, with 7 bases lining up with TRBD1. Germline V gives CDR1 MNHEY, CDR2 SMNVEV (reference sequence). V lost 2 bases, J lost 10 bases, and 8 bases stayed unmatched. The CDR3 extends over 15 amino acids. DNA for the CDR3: TGTGCCAGCAGTTTACTCGACAGGGATCAATCACCCCTCCACTTT. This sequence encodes CASSLLDRDQSPLHF.

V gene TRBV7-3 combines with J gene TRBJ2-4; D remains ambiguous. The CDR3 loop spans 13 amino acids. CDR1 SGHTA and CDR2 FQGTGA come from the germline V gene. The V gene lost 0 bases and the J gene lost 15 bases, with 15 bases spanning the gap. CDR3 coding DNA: TGTGCCAGCAGCTTAACGTCCTTGGCAAAGGGGTACTTC. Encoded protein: CASSLTSLAKGYF.

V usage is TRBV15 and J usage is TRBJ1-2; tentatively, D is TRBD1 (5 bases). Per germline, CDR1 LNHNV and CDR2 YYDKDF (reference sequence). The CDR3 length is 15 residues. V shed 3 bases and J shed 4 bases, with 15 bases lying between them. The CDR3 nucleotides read TGTGCCACCAGCAGTGTCCGTACAGGAATCTATGGCTACACCTTC. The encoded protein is CATSSVRTGIYGYTF.

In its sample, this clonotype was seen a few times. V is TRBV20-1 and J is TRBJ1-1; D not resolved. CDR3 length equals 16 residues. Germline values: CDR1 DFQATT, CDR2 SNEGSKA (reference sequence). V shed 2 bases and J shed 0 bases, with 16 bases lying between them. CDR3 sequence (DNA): TGCAGTGCTAGATCGGAGGCTAAGAGAGTGAACACTGAAGCTTTCTTT. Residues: CSARSEAKRVNTEAFF.

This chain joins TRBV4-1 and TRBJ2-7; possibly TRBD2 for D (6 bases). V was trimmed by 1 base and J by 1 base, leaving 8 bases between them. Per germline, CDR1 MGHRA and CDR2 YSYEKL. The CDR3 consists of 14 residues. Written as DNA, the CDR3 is TGCGCCAGCAGCCAAGGGGCGGGATCCTACGAGCAGTACTTC. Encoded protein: CASSQGAGSYEQYF.

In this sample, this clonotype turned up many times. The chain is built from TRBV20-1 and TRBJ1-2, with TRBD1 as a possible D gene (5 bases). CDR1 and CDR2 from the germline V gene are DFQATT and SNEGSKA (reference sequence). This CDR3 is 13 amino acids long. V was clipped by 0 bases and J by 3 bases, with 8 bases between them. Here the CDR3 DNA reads TGCAGTGCTAGAGATGGGGGTGACTATGGCTACACCTTC. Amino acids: CSARDGGDYGYTF.